Shown below are 10 T cell receptor beta chains from a single sample sequenced in a study of control samples from healthy donors and cancer patients. Assay used: immunoSEQ multiplex PCR; TCRdb lists only in-frame clones, some missing. The sample has 70,000 to 90,000 clones, 85% to 95% seen once. The sequencing input was blood. All receptors come from a middle-aged woman in good health.

The genes are TRBV30 and TRBJ2-5; D remains unclear. The CDR3 covers 10 residues. V was shortened by 2 bases and J by 2 bases, with 0 bases between the two germline ends. From germline, CDR1 is GTSNPN and CDR2 SVGIG (reference sequence). The CDR3 loop is CAWSQETQYF. CDR3 sequence (DNA): TGTGCCTGGAGTCAAGAGACCCAGTACTTC.

The V gene is TRBV24-1, the J gene TRBJ2-3, with D unresolved. This CDR3 contains 16 residues. Trimming cost V 4 bases and J 2 bases, with 15 bases left between them. CDR1 is KGHDR, CDR2 SFDVKD, per germline. In DNA form, the CDR3 reads TGTGCCACCAGTGACCTTAAGTCCTACCACACAGATACGCAGTATTTT. Protein sequence: CATSDLKSYHTDTQYF.

The V gene is TRBV7-9, the J gene TRBJ2-7, with unresolved D. Deletions cut 0 bases from V and 9 bases from J, with 12 bases between. CDR3 length: 13 amino acids. The germline CDR1 and CDR2 sequences are SEHNR and FQNEAQ (reference sequence). CDR3 sequence (DNA): TGTGCCAGCAGCTTAGCGGCCCGGAGATCGCAGTACTTC. This translates into CASSLAARRSQYF.

This rearrangement joins TRBV2 to TRBJ2-3; 13 bases line up with TRBD2. The ends lost 5 bases at V and 4 bases at J; junction bases unmatched: 12. The CDR3 is 18 amino acids. Per the germline V gene, CDR1 is SNHLY and CDR2 is FYNNEI. CDR3 residues: CASSYRTSGSTGADTQYF. CDR3 DNA: TGTGCCAGCAGTTACAGGACTAGCGGGAGCACAGGGGCAGATACGCAGTATTTT.

V usage is TRBV7-8 and J usage is TRBJ1-1; D gene uncertain. The germline V gene has CDR1 SGHVS and CDR2 FQNEAQ. The CDR3 spans 14 residues. V was trimmed by 1 base and J by 2 bases, leaving 8 bases between them. CDR3 residues: CASSLGRINTEAFF. DNA for the CDR3: TGTGCCAGCAGCTTAGGCCGGATCAACACTGAAGCTTTCTTT.

The genes are TRBV28 and TRBJ1-5; a possible D gene is TRBD1 (5 bases). The germline gives CDR1 MDHEN, CDR2 SYDVKM. This CDR3 spans 13 amino acids. Trimming left V 8 bases short and J 9 bases short, with 17 bases between. CDR3 amino acids: CASGTQGFWPQHF. Written as DNA, the CDR3 is TGTGCCAGCGGGACCCAGGGCTTTTGGCCCCAGCATTTT.

The CDR3 region is CASSDYKGWEQYF. The CDR3 DNA sequence: TGTGCCAGCAGTGATTATAAGGGGTGGGAGCAGTACTTC. The chain combines TRBV6-1 with TRBJ2-7; the D gene is possibly TRBD1 (5 bases). V lost 3 bases and J 7 bases, leaving 13 bases between the germline ends. Germline CDR1 MNHNS, CDR2 SASEGT. The CDR3 extends over 13 amino acids.

This chain joins TRBV5-6 and TRBJ1-2; D is possibly TRBD1 (6 bases). Trimming removed 0 bases from V and 7 bases from J, with 10 bases in between. The CDR3 runs to 13 residues. Germline CDR1 and CDR2: SGHDT and YYEEEE. This chain's CDR3 is CASSLGGQPGYTF. The CDR3 DNA reads as TGTGCCAGCAGCTTGGGTGGACAGCCTGGCTACACCTTC.

The rearrangement joins TRBV11-3 to TRBJ2-5; 13 bases align to TRBD2. After removal of 4 bases from V and 5 bases from J, the junction contained 4 bases not matched to a gene. This CDR3 is 15 amino acids long. Germline V CDR1 and CDR2: SGHNT, YENEEA. The CDR3 loop is CASSSLGLAGETQYF. The CDR3, as DNA: TGTGCCAGCAGCTCCTTGGGACTAGCGGGGGAGACCCAGTACTTC.

This chain uses TRBV5-3 with TRBJ1-3; no clear D gene. TRBV5-3 is sorted into the ORF group, with uncertain function. V lost 0 bases, J lost 2 bases, and 15 bases lay in between. This CDR3 contains 17 residues. As DNA, the CDR3 is TGTGCCAGAAGCTTGGGCGCTTGTACACAAACTGGAAACACCATATATTTT. It translates to CARSLGACTQTGNTIYF.